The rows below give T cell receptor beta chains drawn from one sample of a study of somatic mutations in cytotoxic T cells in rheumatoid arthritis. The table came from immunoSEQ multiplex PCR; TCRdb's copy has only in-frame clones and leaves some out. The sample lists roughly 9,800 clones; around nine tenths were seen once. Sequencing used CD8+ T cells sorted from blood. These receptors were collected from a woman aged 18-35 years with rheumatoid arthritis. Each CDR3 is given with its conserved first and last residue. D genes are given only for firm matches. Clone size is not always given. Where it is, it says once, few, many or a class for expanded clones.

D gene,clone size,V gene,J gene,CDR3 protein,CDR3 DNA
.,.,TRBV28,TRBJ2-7,CASSLGRDFTYEQYF,TGTGCCAGCAGCTTGGGCCGGGACTTTACCTACGAGCAGTACTTC
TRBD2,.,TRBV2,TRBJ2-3,CAVSWTSGRVVGDTQYF,TGTGCCGTCTCCTGGACTAGCGGGAGGGTAGTTGGAGATACGCAGTATTTT
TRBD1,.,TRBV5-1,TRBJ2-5,CASSSNPGQSETQYF,TGCGCCAGCAGCTCGAACCCGGGACAGTCAGAGACCCAGTACTTC
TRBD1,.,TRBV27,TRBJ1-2,CASSPLTGESNYGYTF,TGTGCCAGCAGTCCTCTTACAGGGGAGTCAAACTATGGCTACACCTTC
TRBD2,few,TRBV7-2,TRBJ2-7,CASSLGGLARDEQYF,TGTGCCAGCAGCTTAGGGGGACTAGCCCGCGACGAGCAGTACTTC
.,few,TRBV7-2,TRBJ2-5,CASSLVAGWQTQYF,TGTGCCAGCAGCTTAGTTGCAGGCTGGCAGACCCAGTACTTC
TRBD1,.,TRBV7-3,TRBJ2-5,CASSWTGGSQETQYF,TGTGCCAGCAGCTGGACAGGGGGGTCCCAAGAGACCCAGTACTTC
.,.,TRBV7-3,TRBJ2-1,CASSPGVRLSNEQFF,TGTGCCAGCAGCCCCGGGGTAAGGCTGAGCAATGAGCAGTTCTTC
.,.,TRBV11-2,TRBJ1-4,CASSLQGLGNEKLFF,TGTGCCAGCAGCTTACAGGGGCTGGGGAATGAAAAACTGTTTTTT
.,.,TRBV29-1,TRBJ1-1,CSVEVDRRNWAGAFF,TGCAGCGTTGAGGTAGATAGGAGAAATTGGGCGGGGGCTTTCTTT
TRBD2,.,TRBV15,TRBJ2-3,CATSEGLASTDTQYF,TGTGCCACCAGCGAAGGACTAGCGAGCACAGATACGCAGTATTTT
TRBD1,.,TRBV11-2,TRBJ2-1,CASSLGPGQGYNEQFF,TGTGCCAGCAGCTTAGGACCGGGACAGGGCTACAATGAGCAGTTCTTC
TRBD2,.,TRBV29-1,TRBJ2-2,CSVLGGGRGTGELFF,TGCAGCGTCCTCGGCGGGGGGCGGGGCACCGGGGAGCTGTTTTTT
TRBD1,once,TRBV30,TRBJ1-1,CAWSVDRGATEAFF,TGTGCCTGGAGTGTGGACAGGGGGGCCACTGAAGCTTTCTTT
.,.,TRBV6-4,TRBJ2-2,CASSSGNTGELFF,TGTGCCAGCAGTAGCGGGAACACCGGGGAGCTGTTTTTT
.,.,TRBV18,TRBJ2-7,CASSQGRVYEQYF,TGTGCCAGCTCACAGGGGCGCGTCTACGAGCAGTACTTC
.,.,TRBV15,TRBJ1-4,CATSSDPSGEKLFF,TGTGCCACCAGCTCAGATCCTAGTGGGGAAAAACTGTTTTTT
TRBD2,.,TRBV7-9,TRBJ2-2,CASSPTGLAAGELFF,TGTGCCAGCAGCCCCACAGGACTAGCGGCCGGGGAGCTGTTTTTT
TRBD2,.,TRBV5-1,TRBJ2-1,CASSSWEGSSYNEQFF,TGCGCCAGCAGCTCCTGGGAGGGGAGCTCCTACAATGAGCAGTTCTTC
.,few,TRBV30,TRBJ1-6,CAWEPGSSPLHF,TGTGCCTGGGAGCCCGGGAGTTCACCCCTCCACTTT
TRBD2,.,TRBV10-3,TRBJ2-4,CAISPTSGASKNIQYF,TGTGCCATCAGCCCAACTAGCGGGGCGTCCAAAAACATTCAGTACTTC
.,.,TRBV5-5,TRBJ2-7,CASSANRGGLGEQYF,TGTGCCAGCAGCGCCAACAGGGGGGGTCTTGGGGAGCAGTACTTC
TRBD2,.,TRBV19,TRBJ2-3,CASSPGTTTDTQYF,TGTGCCAGTAGTCCCGGGACTACCACAGATACGCAGTATTTT
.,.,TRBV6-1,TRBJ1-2,CASKGSGAPHGYTF,TGTGCCAGCAAAGGTTCAGGGGCCCCCCATGGCTACACCTTC
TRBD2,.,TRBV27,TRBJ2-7,CASMGGDEQYF,TGTGCCAGCATGGGGGGGGACGAGCAGTACTTC
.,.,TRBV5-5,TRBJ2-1,CASTTRDNEQFF,TGTGCCAGCACGACTAGGGACAATGAGCAGTTCTTC
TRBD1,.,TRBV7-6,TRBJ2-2,CASSFPGTGGKAGLNTGELFF,TGTGCCAGCAGCTTTCCGGGGACAGGGGGCAAGGCTGGGCTAAACACCGGGGAGCTGTTTTTT
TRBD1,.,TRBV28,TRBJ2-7,CASSLSSTGILYEQYF,TGTGCCAGCAGTTTGTCCTCGACAGGGATCCTCTACGAGCAGTACTTC
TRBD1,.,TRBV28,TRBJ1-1,CASSTPVSELDRDRLNTEAFF,TGTGCCAGCAGTACGCCTGTATCAGAGCTGGACAGGGACAGATTGAACACTGAAGCTTTCTTT
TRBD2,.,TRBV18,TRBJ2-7,CASSPPSGGGEQYF,TGTGCCAGCTCACCGCCTAGCGGGGGAGGCGAGCAGTACTTC
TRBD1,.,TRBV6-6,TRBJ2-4,CASRPGTGGEYF,TGTGCCAGCAGACCCGGGACAGGGGGGGAGTACTTC
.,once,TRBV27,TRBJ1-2,CASSLWEGDGYTF,TGTGCCAGCAGTTTATGGGAGGGGGATGGCTACACCTTC
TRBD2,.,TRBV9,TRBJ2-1,CASSLTGLAGSDSSSYNEQFF,TGTGCCAGCAGCTTAACCGGACTAGCGGGATCGGACTCAAGCTCCTACAATGAGCAGTTCTTC
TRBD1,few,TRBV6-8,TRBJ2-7,CASSYEGTGIVYEQYF,TGTGCCAGCAGTTACGAGGGGACAGGTATAGTTTACGAGCAGTACTTC
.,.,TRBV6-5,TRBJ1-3,CASSYNGYSGNTIYF,TGTGCCAGCAGTTACAACGGGTACTCTGGAAACACCATATATTTT
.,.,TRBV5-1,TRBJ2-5,CASSFEWGEAYF,TGCGCCAGCAGCTTTGAGTGGGGGGAAGCCTACTTC
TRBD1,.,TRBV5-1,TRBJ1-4,CASRRTGGRGTNEKLFF,TGCGCCAGCAGGAGGACAGGGGGCAGAGGAACTAATGAAAAACTGTTTTTT
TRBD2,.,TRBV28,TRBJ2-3,CASSSGGTALIGTQYF,TGTGCCAGCAGTTCGGGAGGGACCGCCCTTATAGGTACGCAGTATTTT
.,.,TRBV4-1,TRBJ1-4,CASSQEFRGEGYNEKLFF,TGCGCCAGCAGCCAAGAGTTCAGGGGCGAAGGTTATAATGAAAAACTGTTTTTT
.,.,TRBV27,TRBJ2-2,CASSLDRIYGELFF,TGTGCCAGCAGTTTAGACAGAATTTATGGGGAGCTGTTTTTT
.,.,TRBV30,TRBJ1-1,CAKGEGMNTEAFF,TGTGCCAAAGGGGAGGGGATGAACACTGAAGCTTTCTTT
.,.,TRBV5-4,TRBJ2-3,CASSPLDFSPNTQYF,TGTGCCAGCAGCCCCCTCGACTTCAGCCCAAATACGCAGTATTTT